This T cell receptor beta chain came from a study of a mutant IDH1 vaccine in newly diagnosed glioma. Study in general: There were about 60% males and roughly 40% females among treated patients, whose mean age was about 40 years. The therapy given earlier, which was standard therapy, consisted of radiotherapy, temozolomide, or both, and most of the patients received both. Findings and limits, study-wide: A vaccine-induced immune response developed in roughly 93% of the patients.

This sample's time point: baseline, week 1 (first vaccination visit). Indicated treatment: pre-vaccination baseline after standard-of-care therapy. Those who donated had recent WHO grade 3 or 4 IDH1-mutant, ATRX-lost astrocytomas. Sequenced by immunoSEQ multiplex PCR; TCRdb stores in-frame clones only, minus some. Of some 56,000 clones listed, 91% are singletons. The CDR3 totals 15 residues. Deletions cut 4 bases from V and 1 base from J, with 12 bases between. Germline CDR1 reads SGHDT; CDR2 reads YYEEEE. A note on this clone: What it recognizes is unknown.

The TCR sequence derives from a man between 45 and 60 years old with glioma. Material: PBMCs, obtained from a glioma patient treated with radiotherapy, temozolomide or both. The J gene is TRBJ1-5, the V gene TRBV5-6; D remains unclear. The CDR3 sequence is CASSLLIGSNQPQHF. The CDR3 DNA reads TGTGCCAGCAGCCTCCTAATAGGGAGCAATCAGCCCCAGCATTTT.